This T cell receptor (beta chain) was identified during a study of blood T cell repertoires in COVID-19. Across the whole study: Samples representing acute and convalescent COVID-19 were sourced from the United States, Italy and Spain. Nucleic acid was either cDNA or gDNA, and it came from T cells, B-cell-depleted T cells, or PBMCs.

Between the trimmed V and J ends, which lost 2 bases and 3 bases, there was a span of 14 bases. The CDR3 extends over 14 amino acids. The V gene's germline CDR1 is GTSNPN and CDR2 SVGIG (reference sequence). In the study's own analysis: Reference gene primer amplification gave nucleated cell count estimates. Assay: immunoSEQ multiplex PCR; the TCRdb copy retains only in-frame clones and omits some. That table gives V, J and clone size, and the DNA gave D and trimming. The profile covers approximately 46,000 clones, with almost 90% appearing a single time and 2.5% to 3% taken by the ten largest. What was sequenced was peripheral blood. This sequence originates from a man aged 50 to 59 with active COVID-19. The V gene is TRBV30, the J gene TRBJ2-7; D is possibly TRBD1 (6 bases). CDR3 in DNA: TGTGCCTGGAGTCGGCCAGGGGATTTCTACGAGCAGTACTTC. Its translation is CAWSRPGDFYEQYF.